This T cell receptor (beta chain) was sequenced for a study of OX40 agonist ivuxolimab in advanced cancers. Germline V gene data show CDR1 as LNHNV and CDR2 as YYDKDF (reference sequence). CDR3 length: 17 residues. J lost 2 bases, V lost 3 bases, and 11 bases had no gene match. Only in-frame clones appear in the TCRdb table, and some are missing; sequencing was by immunoSEQ multiplex PCR. The sample includes tens of thousands of clones, 75% to 90% of them seen just once. The material sequenced was CD4+ or CD8+ T cells sorted from blood, taken in a trial of the OX40 agonist ivuxolimab. The V gene is TRBV15, the J gene TRBJ2-3, with 7 bases matching TRBD2. The clonotype comes from an adult with an advanced solid tumor such as melanoma, head and neck, liver or kidney cancer. The CDR3 sequence is CATSSQGRDAYTDTQYF. The CDR3 DNA is TGTGCCACCAGCAGCCAAGGGAGGGACGCCTACACAGATACGCAGTATTTT.